This T cell receptor (beta chain) originates from a study of OX40 agonist ivuxolimab in advanced cancers. Generated by immunoSEQ multiplex PCR, the TCRdb table keeps only in-frame clones and is missing some. The sample holds tens of thousands of clones, about 88% seen once. The starting material was CD4+ or CD8+ T cells sorted from blood, obtained in a trial of the OX40 agonist ivuxolimab. The clonotype originates from an adult with an advanced solid tumor such as melanoma, head and neck, liver or kidney cancer.

CDR3 protein: CAWSLAYEQYF. CDR3 DNA sequence: TGTGCCTGGAGTCTTGCCTACGAGCAGTACTTC. V and J are TRBV30 and TRBJ2-7; no definite D call. Germline V gene sequence: CDR1 GTSNPN, CDR2 SVGIG (reference sequence). The CDR3 totals 11 residues. Trimming took off 2 bases at V and 2 bases at J, with 4 bases between the two ends.